What follows are 3 T cell receptor beta chains derived from one specimen sequenced in a study of CD8+CD57+ T cells in acquired aplastic anemia. Before being chosen for sequencing, patients had shown CD8+CD57+ cell expansion by flow cytometry. Profiling of TCR beta VDJ combinations and CDR3 sequences used genomic DNA as template. TCRdb passed the reads through MiXCR, listing each CDR3 protein once. The sample has some 180,000 distinct CDR3 sequences, roughly three fifths seen once; the top ten hold 40% to 50%. Sequencing was carried out using sorted CD4+, CD8+, or CD8+CD57+ T cells (not recorded which) from PBMCs. Source of these receptors: a human donor with aplastic anemia.

The chain uses TRBV20-1 and TRBJ1-2; D perhaps matches TRBD1 (6 bases). The V end was cut by 0 bases, the J end by 7 bases, with 12 bases between. The CDR3 has 13 residues. Germline loops: CDR1 DFQATT, CDR2 SNEGSKA (reference sequence). CDR3 region: CSAREGGSGGYTF. CDR3 nucleotides: TGCAGTGCTAGAGAAGGGGGGTCTGGTGGCTACACCTTC.

The chain links TRBV24-1 to TRBJ2-2, with TRBD1 as a possible D gene (6 bases). Germline V lookup: CDR1 KGHDR, CDR2 SFDVKD. Trimming pared 3 bases from V and 1 base from J, leaving 8 bases between. This CDR3 is built from 15 residues. The CDR3 loop reads CATSDIQGNTGELFF. CDR3 coding DNA: TGTGCCACCAGTGATATACAGGGGAACACCGGGGAGCTGTTTTTT.

This clonotype was observed many times. The genes are TRBV4-1 and TRBJ1-6; D remains unclear. In germline, CDR1 is MGHRA, CDR2 YSYEKL. Trimming stripped 0 bases from V and 5 bases from J, with 11 bases between. This CDR3 contains 16 residues. The CDR3 is CASSQDRARDNSPLHF. CDR3 in DNA: TGCGCCAGCAGCCAAGATCGAGCCAGAGATAATTCACCCCTCCACTTT.